This T cell receptor (beta chain) was profiled in a study of shared clonotypes between healthy human individuals. Study outcomes and limitations: Clonotypes not shared had lower generation probabilities than those common to all four donors.

In the case of this clone: Its specificity is not known.

Naive CD8 cells comprised CD45RO-negative, CCR7-positively selected cells, excluding terminally differentiated effector memory CD45RA+ cells. Recent vaccinations or acute infections were absent in the healthy HIV-negative adult donors. Nashville, Tennessee was home to all donors, who were Caucasian adults. Some clones are missing from TCRdb's copy, which holds only in-frame ones; the method was immunoSEQ multiplex PCR. The repertoire holds 2 million to 2.5 million clones, with about 95% as singletons. The receptor comes from a young man in good health. The sequenced sample was naive CD8+ T cells sorted from blood.

In nucleotides, the CDR3 is TGTGCCAGCAGCCAAGAACTAGCGGGAGAAGGGACCGGGGAGCTGTTTTTT. This codes for CASSQELAGEGTGELFF. The chain joins TRBV4-2 to TRBJ2-2; 11 positions agree with TRBD2. Germline V gene sequence: CDR1 LGHNA, CDR2 YNFKEQ. CDR3 size: 17 residues. The junction had 5 bases not matched to a gene; V was cut back by 0 bases and J by 5 bases.